This T cell receptor beta chain emerged from a study of blood T cell repertoires in COVID-19. Study context: There were acute and convalescent COVID-19 samples, and they came from the United States, Italy and Spain.

J was trimmed by 3 bases and V by 3 bases; bases with no gene match: 4. Germline loops: CDR1 PRHDT, CDR2 FYEKMQ (reference sequence). The CDR3 runs to 16 residues. Methods used by the authors: From reference gene primer amplification, estimates of nucleated cell counts were derived. Libraries were prepared by immunoSEQ multiplex PCR; TCRdb keeps only in-frame clonotypes and omits some of them. V and J calls plus clone size are reproduced from that table; the DNA served to infer D and trimming. The sample has tens of thousands of clones, around 90% seen once. The receptor was derived from a woman aged 70-85 years with acute or convalescent COVID-19. The J gene is TRBJ1-3, the V gene TRBV13; 11 bases match TRBD1. Sequencing was done on a sample of peripheral blood. The CDR3 DNA reads as TGTGCCAGCAGCTTCGGGGACAGGGGGGTTGGAAACACCATATATTTT. The encoded protein is CASSFGDRGVGNTIYF.